This TCR beta chain stems from a study of monozygotic twins with inflammatory bowel disease. This CDR3 contains 13 residues. Per germline, CDR1 SGHAT and CDR2 FQDESV (reference sequence). Researchers generated cDNA in eight separate reactions per sample. UMIs were attached via template switching, each with a 6-nucleotide sample barcode. TCRdb re-called the 5' RACE reads and catalogs CDR3 proteins one per entry, DNA excluded. This table holds 330,000 or so distinct CDR3 sequences. The chain links TRBV11-1 to TRBJ1-1; TCRdb lists TRBD1, though no DNA is available to test this call. The specimen was blood. This clonotype was obtained from a human donor with ulcerative colitis or Crohn's disease, or a healthy co-twin of an affected twin (not recorded which). The CDR3 region is CASSSSGTGGAFF.